The next 21 T cell receptor beta chains were all read from a single sample in a study of blood T cell repertoires in COVID-19. Clones were read by immunoSEQ multiplex PCR, and TCRdb kept only the in-frame ones, dropping some. The sample includes fewer than 450,000 clones, approximately 86% seen only once; the top ten take around 2.1%. The sequenced sample consisted of PBMCs or T cells enriched from blood (not recorded which). The receptor source for this set is a woman aged 40 to 55 with acute COVID-19.

V and J are TRBV6-5 and TRBJ2-1; tentative D call: TRBD2 (5 bases). CDR3 size: 15 residues. Germline lookup yields CDR1 MNHEY and CDR2 SVGAGI. V lost 0 bases and J lost 0, with 6 bases in between. This CDR3 reads CASSYSGSSYNEQFF. The CDR3 bases are TGTGCCAGCAGTTACTCTGGGAGCTCCTACAATGAGCAGTTCTTC.

The V and J genes are TRBV7-2 and TRBJ1-2; 11 nucleotides line up with TRBD1. The CDR3 runs 15 residues. Germline V lookup: CDR1 SGHTA, CDR2 FQGNSA. The ends lost 2 bases at V and 7 bases at J; junction bases unmatched: 6. The DNA for the CDR3 is TGTGCCAGCAGCTTAAGGGACAGGGGGTCTTTTGGCTACACCTTC. Amino acids: CASSLRDRGSFGYTF.

V usage is TRBV3-1 (or the pseudogene TRBV3-2) and J usage is TRBJ2-1; D is ambiguous. Germline V gene sequence: CDR1 LGHDT, CDR2 YNNKEL (reference sequence). CDR3 length equals 13 residues. V was clipped by 0 bases and J by 6 bases, with 6 bases between them. This chain's CDR3 is CASSQDSINEQFF. DNA for the CDR3: TGTGCCAGCAGCCAAGATTCTATCAATGAGCAGTTCTTC.

The chain uses TRBV11-2 and TRBJ1-4; D is possibly TRBD1 (5 bases). The germline V and J ends were trimmed by 5 bases and 4 bases, with 14 bases remaining between them. Per the germline V gene, CDR1 is SGHAT and CDR2 is FQNNGV. This CDR3 region has 15 residues. DNA of the CDR3: TGTGCCAGCAGCGCCCACAGGTTAATTAATGAAAAACTGTTTTTT. Its translation: CASSAHRLINEKLFF.

V is TRBV7-2 and J is TRBJ2-5; D may be TRBD1 (5 bases). Trimming stripped 1 base from V and 10 bases from J, with 13 bases between. The CDR3 length is 13 residues. The germline V gene has CDR1 SGHTA and CDR2 FQGNSA. CDR3 DNA sequence: TGTGCCAGCAGCTTAGTGAATTATGGACACCAGTACTTC. Translation gives CASSLVNYGHQYF.

The chain couples TRBV2 to TRBJ2-7; a possible D gene is TRBD2 (5 bases). The CDR3 loop spans 14 amino acids. Germline V gene lookup returns CDR1 SNHLY and CDR2 FYNNEI. Deletions cut 3 bases from V and 2 bases from J, with 11 bases between. CDR3 protein: CASSEVRVAYEQYF. The DNA of the CDR3 is TGTGCCAGCAGTGAGGTGCGGGTTGCCTACGAGCAGTACTTC. The full variable domain, its missing parts supplied by reference TRBV2 and TRBJ2-7, is EPEVTQTPSHQVTQMGQEVILRCVPISNHLYFYWYRQILGQKVEFLVSFYNNEISEKSEIFDDQFSVERPDGSNFTLKIRSTKLEDSAMYFCASSEVRVAYEQYFGPGTRLTVT.

V is TRBV9 and J is TRBJ2-1; 9 bases match TRBD1. CDR3 length equals 15 residues. CDR1 is SGDLS and CDR2 is YYNGEE in the germline V gene. V was clipped by 1 base and J by 8 bases; unmatched bases: 7. CDR3 loop: CASSVSKDRGYEQFF. CDR3 in DNA: TGTGCCAGCAGCGTATCAAAAGACAGGGGGTATGAGCAGTTCTTC.

In its sample, this clone was seen once. This chain uses TRBV9 with TRBJ1-2; no clear D gene. Germline loops: CDR1 SGDLS, CDR2 YYNGEE. The CDR3 runs to 12 residues. V shed 4 bases and J shed 8 bases, with 12 bases lying between them. This CDR3 is CASSSPEQGYTF. The CDR3, as DNA: TGTGCCAGCAGCTCCCCGGAACAGGGCTACACCTTC.

The chain links TRBV6-5 to TRBJ1-2; D call uncertain. The CDR3 contains 12 residues. V lost 7 bases and J lost 2, with 8 bases in between. Per the germline V gene, CDR1 is MNHEY and CDR2 is SVGAGI. CDR3 in amino acids: CASIERNYGYTF. The CDR3 bases are TGTGCCAGCATCGAGAGGAACTATGGCTACACCTTC.

V and J are TRBV14 and TRBJ2-7; D perhaps matches TRBD1 (5 bases). Trimming took 3 bases from V and 2 from J, leaving 20 bases between them. This CDR3 contains 17 residues. Per the germline V gene, CDR1 is SGHDN and CDR2 is FVKESK. CDR3 nucleotides: TGTGCCAGCAGCCAGGAATCCGGAGTAGGGGTCACCTACGAGCAGTACTTC. Protein: CASSQESGVGVTYEQYF. Combining the CDR3 with reference TRBV14 and TRBJ2-7 gives the whole variable domain EAGVTQFPSHSVIEKGQTVTLRCDPISGHDNLYWYRRVMGKEIKFLLHFVKESKQDESGMPNNRFLAERTGGTYSTLKVQPAELEDSGVYFCASSQESGVGVTYEQYFGPGTRLTVT.

This sequence joins TRBV5-1 and TRBJ1-1, with a weak D call TRBD1 (5 bases). Looked up from germline, CDR1 is SGHRS and CDR2 is YFSETQ. Trimming removed 4 bases from V and 4 bases from J, with 17 bases in between. CDR3 length: 15 residues. The CDR3: CASSTDWGGSTEAFF. The DNA of the CDR3 is TGCGCCAGCAGCACCGATTGGGGGGGGTCCACTGAAGCTTTCTTT.

The V gene is TRBV11-2, the J gene TRBJ1-3, with D possibly matching TRBD1 (5 bases). Germline CDR1 SGHAT, CDR2 FQNNGV. CDR3 length: 16 residues. Deletions cut 5 bases from V and 2 bases from J, with 16 bases between. The CDR3 loop is CASSLNTGLPGNTIYF. CDR3 in DNA: TGTGCCAGCAGCCTCAACACGGGACTTCCTGGAAACACCATATATTTT.

This chain joins TRBV3-1 (or the pseudogene TRBV3-2) and TRBJ2-7; 14 bases are a match to TRBD2. Germline CDR1 and CDR2: LGHDT and YNNKEL (reference sequence). V lost 0 bases, J lost 0 bases, and 4 bases stayed unmatched. CDR3 length: 18 residues. Here the CDR3 DNA reads TGTGCCAGCAGCCAAGATCGACTAGCGGGGGGGCACTCCTACGAGCAGTACTTC. Translated, it gives CASSQDRLAGGHSYEQYF.

The chain couples TRBV6-2 or TRBV6-3 to TRBJ2-5; 9 nucleotides line up with TRBD2. The germline CDR1 and CDR2 sequences are MNHEY and SVGEGT. The CDR3 length is 18 residues. The V gene end was trimmed by 0 bases and the J gene end by 4 bases; junction bases not matched to a gene: 12. The CDR3 sequence is CASSYSIRGGAALETQYF. The CDR3, as DNA: TGTGCCAGCAGTTACTCGATTCGCGGGGGGGCCGCGTTAGAGACCCAGTACTTC.

This clone was picked up one time. The chain uses TRBV3-1 (or the pseudogene TRBV3-2) and TRBJ1-2; no reliable D call. CDR1 and CDR2 (germline): LGHDT, YNNKEL (reference sequence). The V and J ends lost 4 bases and 0 bases respectively, with 9 bases between them. This CDR3 region has 14 residues. CDR3 residues: CASSRNSPNYGYTF. The CDR3 DNA reads TGTGCCAGCAGCCGGAACAGTCCTAACTATGGCTACACCTTC.

Comment on this clone: At the DNA level, this CDR3 is encoded by other sequences in the same sample as well. This chain links TRBV2 with TRBJ2-7; 7 bases align to TRBD1. The trim removed 5 bases at V and 2 bases at J, leaving 6 bases unmatched. The CDR3 length is 14 residues. Germline V CDR1 and CDR2: SNHLY, FYNNEI. CDR3 loop: CASSRQGAPYEQYF. DNA for the CDR3: TGTGCCAGCAGTAGACAGGGTGCCCCCTACGAGCAGTACTTC.

The J gene is TRBJ1-4, the V gene TRBV6-5; the D is unclear. Trimming stripped 6 bases from V and 6 bases from J, with 14 bases between. This CDR3 region has 14 residues. Germline V gene data show CDR1 as MNHEY and CDR2 as SVGAGI. This CDR3 reads CASSFQPSDEKLFF. The DNA for the CDR3 is TGTGCCAGCAGCTTCCAACCATCGGATGAAAAACTGTTTTTT.

In DNA form, the CDR3 reads TGTGCCAGCAGCCAAACCGACAGGGGGCATGAGACCCAGTACTTC. Its translation: CASSQTDRGHETQYF. This chain uses TRBV3-1 (or the pseudogene TRBV3-2) with TRBJ2-5; 10 positions agree with TRBD1. The V gene's germline CDR1 is LGHDT and CDR2 YNNKEL (reference sequence). CDR3 length: 15 amino acids. Trimming took 2 bases from V and 5 from J; bases not matched to a gene: 5.

V gene TRBV10-3 combines with J gene TRBJ1-1, with 7 positions matching TRBD1. The CDR3 totals 13 residues. CDR1 is ENHRY, CDR2 SYGVKD, per germline. The V segment lost 2 bases and the J segment 8 bases; nucleotides outside the gene matches: 5. The CDR3 is CAISEPDRVEAFF. CDR3 sequence (DNA): TGTGCCATCAGTGAGCCCGACAGGGTGGAAGCTTTCTTT.

The rearrangement joins TRBV4-1 to TRBJ2-7, with D possibly matching TRBD2 (5 bases). Germline CDR1 MGHRA, CDR2 YSYEKL. V dropped 0 bases and J dropped 2 bases, with 11 bases sitting between them. The length of the CDR3 is 15 residues. CDR3 amino acids: CASSQDSGATYEQYF. The CDR3 DNA follows: TGCGCCAGCAGCCAAGACAGCGGCGCTACCTACGAGCAGTACTTC.

The chain is built from TRBV20-1 and TRBJ2-1; 8 nucleotides agree with TRBD2. Trimming at V came to 3 bases and at J to 3 bases, leaving 10 bases not matched to a gene. Germline values: CDR1 DFQATT, CDR2 SNEGSKA (reference sequence). This CDR3 has 16 residues. The CDR3 DNA is TGCAGTGCTAGTTTGAACCGGGGGGGCCACTACAATGAGCAGTTCTTC. Its protein is CSASLNRGGHYNEQFF.